This T cell receptor (beta chain) came from a study of blood T cell repertoires in COVID-19. In the study overall: PBMCs, B-cell-depleted T cells, or T cells were the source of the cDNA or gDNA that made up the material.

Enrolled through a virtual design, the participants were between 18 and 89 years of age and came from about two dozen US areas. Participant-given clinical history determined each cohort assignment. Authors' data handling: It was from reference gene primer amplification that nucleated cell counts were estimated. Profiled with immunoSEQ multiplex PCR; TCRdb holds only in-frame clones, not every one. The DNA was the basis for D and trimming; V, J and clone size are from that table. The sample records over 300,000 clones, around nine tenths being singletons. V dropped 6 bases and J dropped 4 bases, with 18 bases sitting between them. Germline values: CDR1 MNHEY, CDR2 SVGEGT. The length of the CDR3 is 15 residues.

The source is a woman aged 25 to 45 with acute COVID-19. V gene TRBV6-2 or TRBV6-3 combines with J gene TRBJ2-5; D might be TRBD2 (5 bases). What was sequenced was PBMCs or T cells enriched from blood (not recorded which). The CDR3 loop reads CASSPLGQAVETQYF. The CDR3 nucleotides are TGTGCCAGCAGCCCTTTGGGCCAAGCGGTAGAGACCCAGTACTTC.